This TCR beta chain comes out of a study of regulatory T cells in long-lasting Graves disease (dated by TCRdb to the early 2020s). Looking at the study overall: In the newly diagnosed Graves' disease group, patients had been taking antithyroid drugs for less than 3 months. The study was registered as a clinical trial and conducted in China. A total of some 35 samples underwent TCR sequencing, from about 13 patients with persistent Graves' disease and approximately 20 patients with newly diagnosed Graves' disease. Persistent Graves' disease patients were compared with newly diagnosed Graves' disease patients by peripheral blood TCR sequencing and RNA sequencing.

The full study reports these points: Preferential use of TRBV28, TRBJ1-2 and TRBJ2-5 was observed in persistent disease, whereas TRBV20-1 and TRBJ2-1 were favored in newly diagnosed disease. Sequencing and analysis were restricted to the TCR beta chain. The authors noted that the small sample size was a limitation that may lower accuracy. Compared with newly diagnosed patients, patients with persistent Graves' disease had lower TCR Shannon entropy and fewer highly expanded clones, which suggests clonal expansion. A larger number of public clonotypes was shared among persistent patients (approximately 2,600) than among newly diagnosed patients (approximately 1,000). Peripheral blood alone was examined, since thyroid tissue, which constituted the primary lesion, could not be accessed.

This clonotype has just a few counts. Its antigen is currently not known. The record has no base qualities; no much larger clone is one base away. The library relied on multiplex PCR. The sample was run on an Illumina HiSeq 4000. TCR beta libraries were built with iRepertoire HTBI primers and Arm-PCR amplification of CDR3 regions. Before sequencing, the PCR products underwent gel purification. From the authors' description of their analysis: A total of 62 TRBV and 14 TRBJ segments were identified across samples and were used for gene usage analysis of CDR3 amino acid clonotypes. Filtered high-quality paired reads were merged into contigs using COPE and FqMerger. Contigs were aligned with BLAST to IMGT TRBV, TRBD and TRBJ reference genes, and CDR3 was defined per IMGT. Highly expanded clones were defined as clonotypes with a frequency above 0.1%. Repertoire diversity was measured by Shannon entropy, and V-J evenness by the Gini coefficient. A clonotype found in more than one individual was treated as public. TCRdb itself trimmed the public reads at Q25 with fastp, ran MiXCR and retained productive beta chains. Each entry merges the rows of one CDR3 protein and shows their most common DNA and genes. None of the V and J calls come from the authors' own analysis; TCRdb made them. The sample records some 350,000 distinct CDR3 sequences, under 20% of which are singletons. 20% of the sample lies in the top ten.

The label giving this sample's time point can be read as: newly diagnosed GD, antithyroid drugs for less than 3 months. RNA was extracted from PBMCs in TRIzol for both TCR sequencing and RNA sequencing. The diagnosis of Graves' disease was made according to American Thyroid Association guidelines. Patients for the study were recruited at an endocrinology department in Xi'an, China. Each patient gave around 9 milliliters of peripheral blood, collected in an EDTA anticoagulant tube. Ficoll Paque Plus density gradient separation was used to isolate PBMCs, and no further T cell sorting was performed. An Agilent 2100 Bioanalyzer and agarose gel were used to check RNA quality, and a NanoDrop 2000 was used to measure RNA concentration. The CDR3 spans 12 residues, from the cysteine through the phenylalanine. The CDR3 DNA has 36 bases and is translated from base 1. V is shortened by 1 base, J by 7 bases, and the region joining them spans 9 bases. CDR1 and CDR2 are drawn from the germline V gene (reference sequence): DFQATT, SNEGSKA.

The data also belong to a second study, concerning T cells in Graves' hyperthyroidism and ophthalmopathy. As the second publication notes: Stable Graves' hyperthyroidism was defined as the absence of progression to ophthalmopathy over 18 months of follow-up. The hyperthyroidism patients were between 18 and 65 years old and newly diagnosed, with a disease duration of less than 2 months. Patients with uncontrolled infections, other autoimmune diseases, pregnancy or lactation were excluded. Diagnoses were established on the basis of clinical symptoms, serum thyroxine and TRAb, thyroid ultrasound, and orbital computed tomography. For the first round of RT-PCR on the TCR CDR3, the HTBI primer set was used together with the Qiagen OneStep RT-PCR kit. Most expanded thyroid clonotypes (frequency above 0.001) were also detected in blood, a finding suggesting that blood repertoires may reflect thyroid immune responses. In cross-validation, a model built on a 13 V-J signature told ophthalmopathy apart from stable hyperthyroidism with 87.88% sensitivity and about 81% specificity, and in testing the same model reached 80%/75%. In validation, the model predicted progression to ophthalmopathy a median of about 6.5 months before onset, with roughly 71% sensitivity and 72.22% specificity. To identify TCR V-J signatures that set the groups apart, the researchers used a discovery cohort of approximately 98 patients, made up of about 44 with Graves' ophthalmopathy and some 60 with stable Graves' hyperthyroidism. Whether ophthalmopathy could be predicted prospectively was tested in an independent validation cohort made up of 18 hyperthyroidism patients plus 17 patients who later progressed to ophthalmopathy. The 100 or so discovery patients were divided at random into training and test sets in a 7:3 ratio. In addition, the study compared T-cell repertoires in thyroid tissue and in blood from five or six Graves' hyperthyroidism patients. After sampling, hyperthyroidism patients received methimazole starting at 30 mg daily, and ophthalmopathy patients received high-dose intravenous methylprednisolone. The libraries were constructed in a second round of multiplex PCR and then size-selected and purified. Paired-end sequencing of the libraries was performed with 100 bp reads on an Illumina HiSeq2000. SOAPnuke was used to process the raw data, throwing out any read that contained adapters or uncalled bases, had a mean Phred below 15, or lacked an exact constant-primer or identifier match. COPE v1.2.5 was used to merge the high-quality paired reads, and each unique nucleotide sequence was defined as a clonotype. Clonotypes were aligned to IMGT TRBV, TRBD and TRBJ reference segments using MiTCR v1.1. Only V-J combinations with frequency above 0.0001, covering about 99% of repertoires, were analysed. The TCS score was defined as the ratio of F50 (clonal expansion) to E x V (chaos), calculated using BLOSUM62-based TCRdist between CDR3 peptides within each V-J. Welch's t-statistics and random forest reduced around 510 V-J features to 13, which were used in a naive Bayes classifier (R e1071). No statistical method was used to set the sample size in advance, and investigators knew the group allocation. The paper describes TCR Vbeta CDR3 sequencing of more than 120 peripheral blood samples, made up of about 41 ophthalmopathy patients, 70 to 75 hyperthyroidism patients and some 17 progressor patients.

The input for sequencing was peripheral blood mononuclear cells (PBMCs), taken at new diagnosis, from a patient treated with antithyroid drugs. The receptor chain draws on TRBV20-1 and TRBJ2-3; the D gene cannot be resolved reliably. The TCR was taken from a woman younger than 35 with Graves disease. Donor details come from another sample of the same person, matched by shared clones. The nucleotide sequence reads TGCAGTGCTAGAGTACCCCCGAATACGCAGTATTTT. This translates into CSARVPPNTQYF.